This passage covers 12 T cell receptor beta chains from one sample sequenced in a study of Tregs in tolerant kidney transplant recipients (dated by TCRdb to about 2019). Preparation of the library involved the immunoSEQ multiplex PCR assay. TCRdb took this table from immuneACCESS and kept in-frame rearrangements with V and J called. Such tables lack part of the clones; where checked against another copy, unresolved V genes explain under half of the gap, and the rest is unexplained. The sample table lists approximately 90,000 clones, approximately 94% of them with a count of one. The ten largest make up approximately 1.5% of the sample. The transplants used related donors along with nonmyeloablative bone marrow transplantation, and in the human trials mixed chimerism was transient. Here the sequenced sample was CD4+ T cells from blood (PBMCs), taken 12 months after the transplant. The receptors come from a human patient who received a combined kidney and bone marrow transplant. After a transplant, not all T cells may be the patient's own; some may come from the graft donor.

The J gene is TRBJ2-5, the V gene TRBV12-5; 12 bases match TRBD2. There are 17 residues in the CDR3. Germline CDR1 and CDR2: LGHNT and FRNRAP. The trim removed 0 bases at V and 1 base at J, leaving 3 bases unmatched. CDR3 in DNA: TGTGCTAGTGGTTTGGTACTGACTAGCGGGGGCCAAGAGACCCAGTACTTC. It encodes CASGLVLTSGGQETQYF.

The J gene is TRBJ2-7, the V gene TRBV4-3, with TRBD2 as a possible D gene (5 bases). The germline V gene has CDR1 LGHNA and CDR2 YSLEER. The V gene lost 1 base and the J gene lost 6 bases, with 10 bases spanning the gap. This CDR3 region has 13 residues. The CDR3 coding sequence is TGCGCCAGCAGCCAAGTGAGGGCTGGCGAGCAGTACTTC. It specifies CASSQVRAGEQYF.

V usage is TRBV7-9 and J usage is TRBJ2-1; tentative D call: TRBD1 (6 bases). Trimming left V 4 bases short and J 6 bases short, with 13 bases between. CDR1 and CDR2 (germline): SEHNR, FQNEAQ (reference sequence). This CDR3 is built from 14 residues. CDR3 residues: CASSSDRSGNEQFF. The CDR3 region has the DNA TGTGCCAGCAGCTCGGACAGATCGGGCAATGAGCAGTTCTTC.

The gene calls are TRBV11-3 and TRBJ2-7; 10 nucleotides agree with TRBD2. The V segment lost 2 bases and the J segment 5 bases; nucleotides outside the gene matches: 6. Germline V gene sequence: CDR1 SGHNT, CDR2 YENEEA. CDR3 length: 15 amino acids. The CDR3 coding sequence is TGTGCCAGCAGCTTACAGGGACTAGCGACTGACGAGCAGTACTTC. Protein product: CASSLQGLATDEQYF.

This chain uses TRBV6-1 with TRBJ1-4, with 7 nucleotides matching TRBD1. The germline V gene has CDR1 MNHNS and CDR2 SASEGT. The V gene end was trimmed by 7 bases and the J gene end by 2 bases; junction bases not matched to a gene: 4. CDR3 size: 14 residues. This chain's CDR3 is CASTRGPTNEKLFF. DNA for the CDR3: TGTGCCAGCACGAGGGGGCCGACTAATGAAAAACTGTTTTTT.

This rearrangement joins TRBV5-1 to TRBJ2-1; 9 nucleotides line up with TRBD1. The germline gives CDR1 SGHRS, CDR2 YFSETQ. The trim removed 0 bases at V and 1 base at J, leaving 8 bases unmatched. The CDR3 sequence is 18 residues long. The CDR3 DNA reads as TGCGCCAGCAGCTTGGCCGGTCCGGGACAGGGTTCCTACAATGAGCAGTTCTTC. It translates to CASSLAGPGQGSYNEQFF.

V and J are TRBV7-2 and TRBJ2-1, with 7 bases fitting TRBD1. V was pared by 6 bases and J by 9 bases, with 8 bases of the junction left unmatched. There are 13 residues in the CDR3. CDR1 and CDR2 from the germline V gene are SGHTA and FQGNSA. The CDR3 is CASRLDRVSEQFF. The DNA for the CDR3 is TGTGCCAGCAGACTAGACAGGGTGAGTGAGCAGTTCTTC.

The chain couples TRBV28 to TRBJ2-3; possibly TRBD2 for D (6 bases). The CDR3 length is 17 residues. Germline V gene sequence: CDR1 MDHEN, CDR2 SYDVKM. Trimming shortened V by 7 bases and J by 0 bases, and 20 bases separated the two germline ends. The CDR3 spells CASTSRAWGVSTDTQYF. In DNA form, the CDR3 reads TGTGCCAGCACGTCCCGGGCGTGGGGGGTCAGCACAGATACGCAGTATTTT.

This rearrangement joins TRBV7-2 to TRBJ2-5, with a weak D call TRBD2 (6 bases). The CDR3 covers 16 residues. Germline CDR1 and CDR2: SGHTA and FQGNSA. Deletions cut 4 bases from V and 5 bases from J, with 20 bases between. CDR3 DNA sequence: TGTGCCAGCAGCTCCTCGGGAGTGGAGAGAGTGGAGACCCAGTACTTC. It specifies CASSSSGVERVETQYF.

This chain connects TRBV28 to TRBJ2-2, with 9 positions matching TRBD1. This CDR3 has 15 residues. CDR1 is MDHEN, CDR2 SYDVKM, per germline. Losses at the gene ends were 5 bases for V and 1 base for J; bases not matched to a gene: 2. The CDR3 sequence is CASSPGQGNTGELFF. CDR3 bases: TGTGCCAGCAGTCCGGGACAGGGGAACACCGGGGAGCTGTTTTTT.

The chain couples TRBV4-3 to TRBJ2-3; D is possibly TRBD2 (6 bases). With 0 bases removed from V and 2 bases from J, the gap between germline ends came to 12 bases. Germline values: CDR1 LGHNA, CDR2 YSLEER. The CDR3 covers 16 residues. CDR3: CASSQDWGRSTDTQYF. For the CDR3, the DNA is TGCGCCAGCAGCCAAGATTGGGGGAGGTCCACAGATACGCAGTATTTT.

The rearrangement links TRBV19 to TRBJ2-2; possibly TRBD1 for D (5 bases). The germline V gene has CDR1 LNHDA and CDR2 SQIVND (reference sequence). The V end lost 5 bases, the J end lost 4 bases, and 8 bases lay between the germline ends. The length of the CDR3 is 13 residues. CDR3 in DNA: TGTGCCAGTAGTTCACAGGCCACCGGGGAGCTGTTTTTT. Translated, it gives CASSSQATGELFF.